What follows are 17 T cell receptor beta chains derived from one specimen sequenced in a study of T cell responses to AZD1222 COVID-19 vaccine. Sequenced by immunoSEQ multiplex PCR; TCRdb stores in-frame clones only, minus some. There are fewer than 200,000 clones in the sample; 85% to 90% occur only once, and roughly 6.5% lies in the top ten. Sequencing used peripheral blood, obtained on day 0 of AZD1222 vaccination. The receptors come from an adult in good health.

The CDR3: CASIRGTSGTDTQYF. In DNA, the CDR3 is TGCGCCAGCATTAGAGGGACTAGCGGAACAGATACGCAGTATTTT. The chain couples TRBV5-1 to TRBJ2-3; TRBD2 matches at 11 bases. Germline V CDR1 and CDR2: SGHRS, YFSETQ. The junction had 6 bases not matched to a gene; V was cut back by 6 bases and J by 3 bases. The CDR3 extends over 15 amino acids.

This chain links TRBV10-1 with TRBJ1-4; D call uncertain. From germline, CDR1 is WNHNN and CDR2 SYGVQD (reference sequence). The germline V and J ends were trimmed by 7 bases and 8 bases, with 17 bases remaining between them. The CDR3 consists of 14 residues. Here the CDR3 DNA reads TGCGCCAGCACCGAGTCATCCGGGGAGGAAAAACTGTTTTTT. It specifies CASTESSGEEKLFF.

The rearrangement uses TRBV30 and TRBJ1-2; D might be TRBD1 (6 bases). The V end lost 5 bases, the J end lost 2 bases, and 12 bases lay between the germline ends. CDR1 and CDR2 from the germline V gene are GTSNPN and SVGIG (reference sequence). There are 13 residues in the CDR3. As DNA, the CDR3 is TGTGCCTGGCTGCGGGGGGGCAACTATGGCTACACCTTC. Translated: CAWLRGGNYGYTF.

The chain combines TRBV7-9 with TRBJ1-2; D might be TRBD1 (5 bases). The CDR3 has 13 residues. With 7 bases removed from V and 8 bases from J, the gap between germline ends came to 17 bases. Germline V gene data show CDR1 as SEHNR and CDR2 as FQNEAQ (reference sequence). CDR3 DNA sequence: TGTGCCAGCACCATCGGGGCAGAGCGGGGCTACACCTTC. The encoded protein is CASTIGAERGYTF.

The chain carries TRBV6-6 and TRBJ2-7; the D gene could be TRBD1 or TRBD2 (6 bases each). The CDR3 loop spans 15 amino acids. V lost 5 bases to trimming and J lost 2 bases, with 16 bases between them. The germline V gene encodes CDR1 MNHNY and CDR2 SVGAGI (reference sequence). In DNA form, the CDR3 reads TGTGCCAGCAGTGACCGGGCCGGGGGCACCTACGAGCAGTACTTC. Amino acids: CASSDRAGGTYEQYF.

The rearrangement uses TRBV18 and TRBJ1-5; 8 nucleotides agree with TRBD1. Germline V gene lookup returns CDR1 KGHSH and CDR2 LQKENI. CDR3 length: 16 amino acids. The V and J ends lost 3 bases and 1 base, in that order; junction bases with no gene match: 5. DNA of the CDR3: TGTGCCAGCTCACCTACCACAGGGGGGAGCAATCAGCCCCAGCATTTT. It is translated as CASSPTTGGSNQPQHF.

The chain has TRBV5-6 and TRBJ1-5, with TRBD1 matching 8 bases. Germline-derived CDR1 and CDR2 are SGHDT and YYEEEE. CDR3 size: 16 residues. The ends lost 0 bases at V and 3 bases at J; junction bases unmatched: 5. DNA for the CDR3: TGTGCCAGCAGCTTGGGGACAGGGCAGAACAATCAGCCCCAGCATTTT. Translating it yields CASSLGTGQNNQPQHF.

In this sample, this clone turned up a few times. V usage is TRBV14 and J usage is TRBJ2-1; tentative D call: TRBD1 (5 bases). The CDR3 length is 15 residues. V was shortened by 1 base and J by 12 bases, with 19 bases between the two germline ends. Germline V gives CDR1 SGHDN, CDR2 FVKESK. CDR3 sequence (DNA): TGTGCCAGCAGCCAAGGGGTGATAGAGGCTAGGGGGCAGTTCTTC. It codes for CASSQGVIEARGQFF.

CDR3 residues: CASRRDRGTNTIYF. The CDR3 bases are TGTGCCAGCAGACGGGACAGGGGAACGAACACCATATATTTT. The V gene is TRBV5-4, the J gene TRBJ1-3; the match to TRBD1 covers 10 bases. This CDR3 region has 14 residues. CDR1 and CDR2 from the germline V gene are SGHNT and YYREEE (reference sequence). V was clipped by 5 bases and J by 7 bases; unmatched bases: 6.

The rearrangement joins TRBV3-1 (or the pseudogene TRBV3-2) to TRBJ1-6, with 9 bases identical to TRBD1. V lost 5 bases and J lost 7; bases outside the gene matches: 3. This CDR3 spans 14 amino acids. Germline V gene data show CDR1 as LGHDT and CDR2 as YNNKEL (reference sequence). This CDR3 is CASSTGTGNSPLHF. The CDR3 bases are TGTGCCAGCAGCACCGGGACAGGGAATTCACCCCTCCACTTT.

V gene TRBV2 combines with J gene TRBJ1-4; D unclear. The CDR3 runs to 15 residues. Germline-derived CDR1 and CDR2 are SNHLY and FYNNEI. The V end was cut by 7 bases, the J end by 0 bases, with 12 bases between. DNA for the CDR3: TGTGCCAGCAAAAGAGACGCGGCAACTAATGAAAAACTGTTTTTT. Protein product: CASKRDAATNEKLFF.

The chain uses TRBV9 and TRBJ2-2; a weak D match, TRBD1 (7 bases). V gave up 0 bases and J gave up 0 bases, with 9 bases separating them. The CDR3 runs to 16 residues. Looked up from germline, CDR1 is SGDLS and CDR2 is YYNGEE. CDR3 protein: CASSVGGTANTGELFF. The CDR3 DNA follows: TGTGCCAGCAGCGTAGGCGGGACAGCGAACACCGGGGAGCTGTTTTTT.

CDR3 region: CAGDSFAGNTIYF. The CDR3 DNA follows: TGTGCCGGTGACAGTTTCGCTGGAAACACCATATATTTT. The rearrangement uses TRBV30 and TRBJ1-3, with D possibly being TRBD1 (5 bases). The germline V gene has CDR1 GTSNPN and CDR2 SVGIG (reference sequence). The V and J ends lost 8 bases and 2 bases respectively, with 13 bases between them. CDR3 length equals 13 residues. The variable domain in full, completed from reference TRBV30 and TRBJ1-3, reads SQTIHQWPATLVQPVGSPLSLECTVEGTSNPNLYWYRQAAGRGLQLLFYSVGIGQISSEVPQNLSASRPQDRQFILSSKKLLLSDSGFYLCAGDSFAGNTIYFGEGSWLTVV.

The genes are TRBV5-5 and TRBJ2-4, with 9 bases lining up with TRBD1. Per germline, CDR1 SGHKS and CDR2 YYEKEE (reference sequence). J lost 3 bases, V lost 6 bases, and 13 bases had no gene match. The CDR3 covers 17 residues. The CDR3 bases are TGTGCCAGCAACATACTGGGACAGGGAAAAGTCAAAAACATTCAGTACTTC. The encoded protein is CASNILGQGKVKNIQYF.

V gene TRBV20-1 combines with J gene TRBJ1-5; D unclear. Trimming cost V 6 bases and J 5 bases, with 8 bases left between them. In germline, CDR1 is DFQATT, CDR2 SNEGSKA (reference sequence). CDR3 length equals 11 residues. CDR3 sequence reads: CSAHSYQPQHF. As DNA, the CDR3 is TGCAGTGCCCACTCCTATCAGCCCCAGCATTTT.

The chain employs TRBV24-1 and TRBJ1-5; 9 nucleotides align to TRBD1. From germline, CDR1 is KGHDR and CDR2 SFDVKD. After removal of 4 bases from V and 3 bases from J, the junction contained 3 bases not matched to a gene. This CDR3 contains 15 residues. CDR3 amino acids: CATSDGTGYNQPQHF. CDR3 nucleotide sequence: TGTGCCACCAGTGACGGGACAGGGTACAATCAGCCCCAGCATTTT.

The chain combines TRBV6-6 with TRBJ2-3, with TRBD2 as a possible D gene (6 bases). In germline, CDR1 is MNHNY, CDR2 SVGAGI (reference sequence). The V and J ends lost 5 bases and 5 bases respectively, with 14 bases between them. The CDR3 loop spans 14 amino acids. This CDR3 is CASSIGGKEDTQYF. CDR3 coding DNA: TGTGCCAGCAGTATTGGGGGGAAAGAAGATACGCAGTATTTT.